What follows describes a single TCR beta chain. Antigen specificity is unknown. TCRdb redid the calling of the RACE reads with MiXCR, one entry per CDR3 protein. The data contain 60,000 to 80,000 distinct CDR3 sequences, around 6.6% of them singletons. Time point: pre-sensitization, week 0. Sample treatment: therapeutic diphenylcyclopropenone sensitization with weekly scalp DPC. The drawing of blood occurred before each patch test was applied. Total RNA was isolated from unfractionated whole blood. These data originate in a study of human T cells and chemical hapten exposure. Study-level information: Each patient's scalp received weekly diphenylcyclopropenone throughout the approximately 24-week study.

The V end was cut by 3 bases, the J end by 4 bases, with 18 bases between. The length of the CDR3 is 16 residues. Study-level points and caveats: Patch test scores rose with PT1 expanded TCR counts, a positive correlation.

The receptor's source is a woman in her twenties or thirties with alopecia areata. Some clones in this sample may be carry-over from other donors' samples. The rearrangement joins TRBV12-3 or TRBV12-4 to TRBJ1-2; unclear D gene. This specimen was whole blood, taken in connection with sensitization to the hapten diphenylcyclopropenone (DPC). The CDR3, as DNA: TGTGCCAGCAGTTTTGCAGGAGACAACCTCCCCTATGGCTACACCTTC. Its protein product is CASSFAGDNLPYGYTF.